These 19 T cell receptor beta chains were all obtained from the same sample, sequenced in a study of shared clonotypes between healthy human individuals. Produced via immunoSEQ multiplex PCR; TCRdb's table is partial and in-frame only. Among about a million clones listed, approximately 80% were seen once. The sequenced sample was memory CD4+ T cells sorted from blood. Subset here: CD45RA-negative fraction. The receptors derive from a man between 18 and 29 years old in good health.

The chain carries TRBV30 and TRBJ1-6; D possibly corresponds to TRBD1 (5 bases). The CDR3 extends over 19 amino acids. V was shortened by 1 base and J by 0 bases, with 19 bases between the two germline ends. Germline lookup yields CDR1 GTSNPN and CDR2 SVGIG (reference sequence). The CDR3 DNA sequence: TGTGCCTGGAGTGCCAAGCCGGGACCGAAGAGCTCCTATAATTCACCCCTCCACTTT. It encodes CAWSAKPGPKSSYNSPLHF.

The V and J genes are TRBV12-5 and TRBJ2-5, with D tentatively TRBD2 (5 bases). Germline CDR1 LGHNT, CDR2 FRNRAP. This CDR3 contains 13 residues. V was cut by 4 bases and J by 2 bases, with 8 bases left in between. The CDR3 sequence is CASGSEAQETQYF. As DNA, the CDR3 is TGTGCTAGTGGTTCGGAGGCTCAAGAGACCCAGTACTTC. The whole variable domain, remainder taken from reference TRBV12-5 and TRBJ2-5, is DARVTQTPRHKVTEMGQEVTMRCQPILGHNTVFWYRQTMMQGLELLAYFRNRAPLDDSGMPKDRFSAEMPDATLATLKIQPSEPRDSAVYFCASGSEAQETQYFGPGTRLLVL.

About this clone itself: The sample carries other DNA sequences with the same CDR3. The chain has TRBV5-1 and TRBJ1-3; D gene ambiguous. V was trimmed by 1 base and J by 0 bases, leaving 5 bases between them. The CDR3 has 14 residues. CDR1 is SGHRS, CDR2 YFSETQ, per germline. The CDR3 here is CASSLPDSGNTIYF. In DNA form, the CDR3 reads TGCGCCAGCAGCTTGCCAGACTCTGGAAACACCATATATTTT.

The table lists this clone with a few counts. The chain carries TRBV19 and TRBJ1-6, with D possibly being TRBD1 (6 bases). Germline V gene sequence: CDR1 LNHDA, CDR2 SQIVND (reference sequence). The CDR3 loop spans 14 amino acids. V lost 7 bases and J 0 bases, leaving 7 bases between the germline ends. The CDR3: CASKDSSYNSPLHF. Written as DNA, the CDR3 is TGTGCCAGTAAGGACAGCTCCTATAATTCACCCCTCCACTTT.

This clone is a singleton in its sample. The chain joins TRBV5-4 to TRBJ1-1, with 7 bases matching TRBD1. V lost 5 bases, J lost 6 bases, and 13 bases stayed unmatched. Germline V gives CDR1 SGHNT, CDR2 YYREEE (reference sequence). The CDR3 has 15 residues. CDR3 sequence reads: CASSSGTGAISEAFF. DNA of the CDR3: TGTGCCAGCAGTTCGGGTACAGGGGCAATATCTGAAGCTTTCTTT.

The chain links TRBV27 to TRBJ1-2, with a weak D call TRBD1 (5 bases). V was cut by 0 bases and J by 4 bases, with 15 bases left in between. CDR3 length: 16 amino acids. Germline V gene data show CDR1 as MNHEY and CDR2 as SMNVEV (reference sequence). The CDR3 region is CASSLSVGQIFYGYTF. DNA for the CDR3: TGTGCCAGCAGTTTATCGGTAGGACAAATTTTCTATGGCTACACCTTC.

J is TRBJ1-4 and V is TRBV6-5, with 7 bases fitting TRBD1. The CDR3 runs 14 residues. Germline CDR1 is MNHEY and CDR2 is SVGAGI. V shed 6 bases, J shed 5 bases, and the junction held 6 bases outside the gene matches. The CDR3 sequence is CASRQGLGNEKLFF. The CDR3 coding sequence is TGTGCCAGCAGACAGGGGTTGGGCAATGAAAAACTGTTTTTT.

The chain couples TRBV25-1 to TRBJ2-3, with 12 bases fitting TRBD2. The CDR3 runs to 13 residues. V trimming: 6 bases; J trimming: 9 bases; junction bases outside the gene matches: 4. Germline V gene lookup returns CDR1 MGHDK and CDR2 SYGVNS. In nucleotides, the CDR3 is TGTGCCAGCAGAGGGACTAGCGGGTCGACGCAGTATTTT. This gives the protein CASRGTSGSTQYF.

This clone occurred once. The chain combines TRBV11-1 with TRBJ2-7; D tentatively fits TRBD1 or TRBD2 (5 bases each). The CDR3 loop spans 15 amino acids. V gave up 5 bases and J gave up 2 bases, with 16 bases separating them. The germline V gene has CDR1 SGHAT and CDR2 FQDESV (reference sequence). The CDR3 sequence is CASSLRDPGTYEQYF. The CDR3 nucleotides are TGTGCCAGCAGCCTCCGGGACCCCGGGACCTACGAGCAGTACTTC.

In its sample, this clone was seen a few times. This rearrangement joins TRBV7-9 to TRBJ2-5; no definite D call. Germline loops: CDR1 SEHNR, CDR2 FQNEAQ (reference sequence). Trimming took off 1 base at V and 3 bases at J, with 18 bases between the two ends. This CDR3 comprises 17 residues. CDR3 bases: TGTGCCAGCAGCTTAGATGGTAGTCATCGGATAGAAGAGACCCAGTACTTC. Translating it yields CASSLDGSHRIEETQYF.

This clone was recorded a few times. Within the sample, other DNA sequences also encode this same CDR3. The CDR3 sequence: CASSLGGRMNTEAFF. The CDR3, as DNA: TGCGCCAGCAGCTTGGGCGGAAGAATGAACACTGAAGCTTTCTTT. The V and J genes are TRBV5-1 and TRBJ1-1; no firm D call. The CDR3 length is 15 residues. Germline CDR1 and CDR2: SGHRS and YFSETQ. The germline V and J ends were trimmed by 0 bases and 0 bases, with 9 bases remaining between them. The full variable domain, its missing parts supplied by reference TRBV5-1 and TRBJ1-1, is KAGVTQTPRYLIKTRGQQVTLSCSPISGHRSVSWYQQTPGQGLQFLFEYFSETQRNKGNFPGRFSGRQFSNSRSEMNVSTLELGDSALYLCASSLGGRMNTEAFFGQGTRLTVV.

The chain is built from TRBV4-3 and TRBJ2-1; 12 nucleotides line up with TRBD2. This CDR3 is 18 amino acids long. The trim removed 4 bases at V and 4 bases at J, leaving 11 bases unmatched. Germline assignment: CDR1 LGHNA and CDR2 YSLEER. For the CDR3, the DNA is TGCGCCAGCAGCCCCCGGGCTAGCGGGAGGGCCCTATACAATGAGCAGTTCTTC. It encodes CASSPRASGRALYNEQFF.

The chain carries TRBV11-3 and TRBJ2-1, with 13 bases aligning to TRBD2. The length of the CDR3 is 16 residues. Germline assignment: CDR1 SGHNT and CDR2 YENEEA. J gave up 6 bases and V 5 bases, and 7 bases lay outside the gene matches. DNA of the CDR3: TGTGCCAGCAGCCGGACTAGCGGGAGTTCGGGCAATGAGCAGTTCTTC. Protein sequence: CASSRTSGSSGNEQFF. Together with reference TRBV11-3 and TRBJ2-1, the CDR3 gives the full variable domain: EAGVVQSPRYKIIEKKQPVAFWCNPISGHNTLYWYLQNLGQGPELLIRYENEEAVDDSQLPKDRFSAERLKGVDSTLKIQPAELGDSAVYLCASSRTSGSSGNEQFFGPGTRLTVL.

This clone was picked up one time. V is TRBV7-8 and J is TRBJ2-1, with 11 bases aligning to TRBD2. This CDR3 comprises 18 residues. Trimming removed 0 bases from V and 5 bases from J; junction bases left unmatched: 9. Germline lookup yields CDR1 SGHVS and CDR2 FQNEAQ. The CDR3 sequence: CASSLARLAGGADNEQFF. CDR3 nucleotide sequence: TGTGCCAGCAGCTTAGCGCGTCTAGCGGGAGGCGCGGACAATGAGCAGTTCTTC.

The chain combines TRBV6-5 with TRBJ2-5, with 10 bases identical to TRBD2. The V and J ends lost 5 bases and 6 bases, in that order; junction bases with no gene match: 9. This CDR3 has 15 amino acids. The germline gives CDR1 MNHEY, CDR2 SVGAGI. CDR3 amino acids: CASSPGPSGRQTQYF. Written as DNA, the CDR3 is TGTGCCAGCAGTCCTGGCCCTAGCGGGAGACAGACCCAGTACTTC.

As to this clone: The DNA is left out, because the CDR3 cannot be placed on it with certainty; the CDR3 is given as TCRdb lists it. CDR3 in amino acids: CASSVMWGQGAPKVRPFYEQYF. The genes are TRBV21-1 and TRBJ2-7; the table's D call, TRBD1, was not checked against the DNA. TRBV21-1 is flagged as a pseudogene. The CDR3 region is 22 residues in length, termini included.

This chain joins TRBV19 and TRBJ2-7; 7 nucleotides align to TRBD2. The CDR3 spans 13 residues. Trimming at V came to 5 bases and at J to 7 bases, leaving 8 bases not matched to a gene. Germline V gene lookup returns CDR1 LNHDA and CDR2 SQIVND (reference sequence). The CDR3 nucleotides are TGTGCCAGTAGTCCAGGACTAGTGAGTGAGCAGTACTTC. This gives the protein CASSPGLVSEQYF.

The chain recombines TRBV12-5 with TRBJ2-7; D is perhaps TRBD1 or TRBD2 (5 bases each). The CDR3 totals 16 residues. Germline V gene sequence: CDR1 LGHNT, CDR2 FRNRAP. V was shortened by 0 bases and J by 7 bases, with 19 bases between the two germline ends. CDR3 residues: CASGLVLTQGPGEQYF. The CDR3 DNA follows: TGTGCTAGTGGTTTGGTATTAACCCAGGGCCCGGGAGAGCAGTACTTC.

This rearrangement joins TRBV6-1 to TRBJ2-5, with 8 bases lining up with TRBD1. The germline gives CDR1 MNHNS, CDR2 SASEGT. This CDR3 has 15 amino acids. J was trimmed by 2 bases and V by 5 bases; bases with no gene match: 7. Here the CDR3 reads CASSRGQVSQETQYF. The CDR3 DNA follows: TGTGCCAGCAGTCGGGGACAGGTCTCTCAAGAGACCCAGTACTTC.